Below are 21 T cell receptor beta chains sequenced from a single sample in a study of blood T cell repertoires in COVID-19. TCRdb keeps only in-frame clones here, not all; method: immunoSEQ multiplex PCR. Here the sample spans approximately 72,000 clones, roughly 86% being singletons. Sequenced: peripheral blood. All receptors derive from a woman aged 60-75 years with acute or convalescent COVID-19.

The J gene is TRBJ1-4, the V gene TRBV5-4, with TRBD1 matching 9 bases. CDR3 size: 15 residues. CDR1 is SGHNT, CDR2 YYREEE, per germline (reference sequence). V lost 4 bases, J lost 8 bases, and 9 bases stayed unmatched. The CDR3 region has the DNA TGTGCCAGCAGCGCACAGGGGGCGCGGTTAGAAAAACTGTTTTTT. Amino acid sequence: CASSAQGARLEKLFF.

The chain is built from TRBV3-1 (or the pseudogene TRBV3-2) and TRBJ1-2; a possible D gene is TRBD1 (5 bases). Trimming took 1 base from V and 5 from J, leaving 14 bases between them. Germline loops: CDR1 LGHDT, CDR2 YNNKEL (reference sequence). The CDR3 has 15 residues. In DNA, the CDR3 is TGTGCCAGCAGCCAAGGAGCGACAGCGCTTTATGGCTACACCTTC. Protein product: CASSQGATALYGYTF.

The V and J genes are TRBV28 and TRBJ1-1, with 11 nucleotides matching TRBD1. From germline, CDR1 is MDHEN and CDR2 SYDVKM. Unmatched junction bases numbered 9, after V lost 5 bases and J lost 4 bases. CDR3 length: 16 amino acids. Here the CDR3 reads CASSPRTGGFLTEAFF. CDR3 sequence (DNA): TGTGCCAGCAGTCCGCGGACAGGGGGCTTTCTCACTGAAGCTTTCTTT.

The chain links TRBV24-1 to TRBJ2-3; 9 bases map to TRBD2. This CDR3 is built from 16 residues. Germline-derived CDR1 and CDR2 are KGHDR and SFDVKD. The junction had 9 bases not matched to a gene; V was cut back by 4 bases and J by 5 bases. The DNA for the CDR3 is TGTGCCACCAGTGACCGAGCGGGGGGCGGTTTAGATACGCAGTATTTT. Protein product: CATSDRAGGGLDTQYF.

The V gene is TRBV21-1, the J gene TRBJ2-3; the table assigns TRBD2, which was not confirmed against the DNA. TRBV21-1 is marked as a pseudogene. The CDR3 consists of 19 residues. The CDR3 bases are TGTGCCAGCAGCATCCACACTAGCGGGGGGCAACCTAGCACAGATACGCAGTATTTT. Protein sequence: CASSIHTSGGQPSTDTQYF.

The genes are TRBV11-2 and TRBJ2-2; 7 positions agree with TRBD1. V dropped 1 base and J dropped 2; count of bases not matched to a gene: 1. Germline CDR1 SGHAT, CDR2 FQNNGV. The CDR3 covers 15 residues. CDR3 in amino acids: CASSLVGGNTGELFF. The CDR3 DNA sequence: TGTGCCAGCAGCTTAGTAGGGGGCAACACCGGGGAGCTGTTTTTT.

The rearrangement joins TRBV9 to TRBJ1-6, with D uncertain. Trimming shortened V by 0 bases and J by 8 bases, and 9 bases separated the two germline ends. The CDR3 is made up of 14 amino acids. Germline V gives CDR1 SGDLS, CDR2 YYNGEE. The CDR3 is CASSVEFRDSPLHF. CDR3 sequence (DNA): TGTGCCAGCAGCGTAGAGTTCCGCGATTCACCCCTCCACTTT.

The genes are TRBV5-8 and TRBJ2-7; perhaps TRBD1 as D (6 bases). This CDR3 contains 13 residues. V gave up 5 bases and J gave up 1 base, with 10 bases separating them. The germline V gene has CDR1 SGHTS and CDR2 YDEGEE. CDR3 region: CASSRRGSYEQYF. The DNA of the CDR3 is TGTGCCAGCAGTCGAAGGGGGTCCTACGAGCAGTACTTC.

The rearrangement links TRBV27 to TRBJ2-1; D unresolved. The CDR3 is 13 amino acids. Germline V gene data show CDR1 as MNHEY and CDR2 as SMNVEV (reference sequence). The V end was cut by 5 bases, the J end by 8 bases, with 13 bases between. The CDR3 sequence: CASSLRAVDEQFF. CDR3 in DNA: TGTGCCAGCAGTCTCCGAGCCGTCGATGAGCAGTTCTTC.

The V gene is TRBV7-2, the J gene TRBJ2-1, with 9 bases matching TRBD2. Germline V gives CDR1 SGHTA, CDR2 FQGNSA. Trimming removed 1 base from V and 7 bases from J; junction bases left unmatched: 2. The CDR3 consists of 14 residues. This chain's CDR3 is CASSLGSGGNEQFF. Here the CDR3 DNA reads TGTGCCAGCAGCTTAGGTAGCGGGGGAAATGAGCAGTTCTTC.

This rearrangement joins TRBV30 to TRBJ2-3; TRBD2 matches at 8 bases. This CDR3 contains 16 residues. The trim removed 0 bases at V and 2 bases at J, leaving 7 bases unmatched. Germline V gives CDR1 GTSNPN, CDR2 SVGIG (reference sequence). The CDR3 region is CAWSVGVAGITDTQYF. Here the CDR3 DNA reads TGTGCCTGGAGTGTAGGGGTAGCGGGAATCACAGATACGCAGTATTTT.

The chain joins TRBV15 to TRBJ2-5, with TRBD2 identical over 11 bases. The germline CDR1 and CDR2 sequences are LNHNV and YYDKDF (reference sequence). The CDR3 consists of 15 residues. The V and J ends lost 4 bases and 5 bases, in that order; junction bases with no gene match: 6. The CDR3 DNA reads TGTGCCACCAGCATTAGCGGGGGGGCAATCGAGACCCAGTACTTC. Translated, it gives CATSISGGAIETQYF.

V gene TRBV9 combines with J gene TRBJ2-3; TRBD2 is a possible D gene (6 bases). In germline, CDR1 is SGDLS, CDR2 YYNGEE. V lost 1 base, J lost 0 bases, and 12 bases lay in between. This CDR3 is built from 16 residues. In nucleotides, the CDR3 is TGTGCCAGCAGCGTACAAGCGGGTGGTAGCACAGATACGCAGTATTTT. Translating it yields CASSVQAGGSTDTQYF.

This clone was recorded only once. This chain links TRBV5-1 with TRBJ1-2; 10 bases are shared with TRBD1. The V gene's germline CDR1 is SGHRS and CDR2 YFSETQ. The length of the CDR3 is 14 residues. Trimming removed 4 bases from V and 4 bases from J; junction bases left unmatched: 4. CDR3 nucleotide sequence: TGCGCCAGCAGCGGGACAGGGGAGGGCTATGGCTACACCTTC. Translating gives CASSGTGEGYGYTF.

The chain uses TRBV29-1 and TRBJ2-7, with a possible D match to TRBD2 (7 bases). V was trimmed by 4 bases and J by 3 bases, leaving 13 bases between them. Germline V CDR1 and CDR2: SQVTM, ANQGSEA. The CDR3 runs 13 residues. In nucleotides, the CDR3 is TGCAGCGTTGGGGAGGGGGGAGTCTACGAGCAGTACTTC. Translating it yields CSVGEGGVYEQYF.

V is TRBV11-2 and J is TRBJ1-1, with D maybe TRBD1 (5 bases). The V end lost 3 bases, the J end lost 1 base, and 9 bases lay between the germline ends. The V gene's germline CDR1 is SGHAT and CDR2 FQNNGV. CDR3 size: 14 residues. CDR3 bases: TGTGCCAGCAGCTTGCAGGGATCGAACACTGAAGCTTTCTTT. It yields the protein CASSLQGSNTEAFF.

The chain is built from TRBV2 and TRBJ1-1; D perhaps matches TRBD1 (6 bases). This CDR3 is 14 amino acids long. V shed 4 bases and J shed 0 bases, with 9 bases lying between them. Germline loops: CDR1 SNHLY, CDR2 FYNNEI. The DNA of the CDR3 is TGTGCCAGCAGTGTTGGGACATTGAACACTGAAGCTTTCTTT. Translated: CASSVGTLNTEAFF.

The gene calls are TRBV5-1 and TRBJ2-7; 8 bases line up with TRBD2. The ends lost 4 bases at V and 6 bases at J; junction bases unmatched: 6. Germline CDR1 is SGHRS and CDR2 is YFSETQ. This CDR3 region has 13 residues. The CDR3 reads CASSRGLGGEQYF. The CDR3, as DNA: TGCGCCAGCAGCAGGGGACTAGGCGGCGAGCAGTACTTC.

This chain uses TRBV28 with TRBJ1-2; 7 positions agree with TRBD1. Trimming removed 5 bases from V and 5 bases from J; junction bases left unmatched: 2. This CDR3 has 12 residues. The germline CDR1 and CDR2 sequences are MDHEN and SYDVKM. The CDR3: CASSRQGYGYTF. In nucleotides, the CDR3 is TGTGCCAGCAGTCGACAGGGTTATGGCTACACCTTC.

J is TRBJ2-5 and V is TRBV7-2; the match to TRBD2 covers 8 bases. The CDR3 loop spans 16 amino acids. V was clipped by 4 bases and J by 5 bases; unmatched bases: 12. The germline V gene encodes CDR1 SGHTA and CDR2 FQGNSA. CDR3 in DNA: TGTGCCAGCAGCTCGACCAATCGGGGGGGCCCGGAGACCCAGTACTTC. It codes for CASSSTNRGGPETQYF.

V and J are TRBV15 and TRBJ2-3, with 7 bases lining up with TRBD2. Trimming at V came to 8 bases and at J to 0 bases, leaving 5 bases not matched to a gene. Germline V CDR1 and CDR2: LNHNV, YYDKDF (reference sequence). This CDR3 has 14 residues. Here the CDR3 DNA reads TGTGCCACCCGAAGACTAGCTAGCACAGATACGCAGTATTTT. The encoded protein is CATRRLASTDTQYF.